The 4 T cell receptor beta chains below all came from one sample that was sequenced in a study of breast tumors, draining lymph nodes, adjacent tissues (TCRdb year 2016). Lymph node samples were obtained from the axillary draining lymph nodes of breast cancer patients. The library was obtained by multiplex PCR. Data came from an Illumina HiSeq 2000. TCRdb reworked the public reads: Q25 trimming with fastp, MiXCR clone assembly, productive beta chains retained. Duplicate CDR3 protein sequences are folded into a single record with the most common DNA and genes. The sample includes about 180,000 distinct CDR3 sequences, with approximately 30% observed a single time. The ten largest clones take up roughly 4.3% of the sample. The sequenced material came from axillary lymph node tissue. Every receptor here comes from a female donor with breast cancer. Some clones in this sample may be carry-over from other donors' samples.

This clonotype was seen at least ten times. The chain combines TRBV4-1 with TRBJ1-6, with D perhaps TRBD1 (6 bases). V shed 2 bases and J shed 1 base, with 9 bases lying between them. Germline CDR1 is MGHRA and CDR2 is YSYEKL. This CDR3 contains 16 residues. CDR3 residues: CASSQSGASYNSPLHF. DNA of the CDR3: TGCGCCAGCAGCCAATCAGGGGCATCCTATAATTCACCCCTCCACTTT.

This clonotype was observed a handful of times. The rearrangement uses TRBV5-8 and TRBJ2-7, with a possible D match to TRBD1 (5 bases). The CDR3 sequence is 14 residues long. Trimming pared 0 bases from V and 6 bases from J, leaving 13 bases between. Germline CDR1 is SGHTS and CDR2 is YDEGEE. CDR3: CASSLARARTEQYF. The DNA for the CDR3 is TGTGCCAGCAGCTTGGCCAGGGCGCGCACCGAGCAGTACTTC.

This clonotype appeared many times. The chain joins TRBV9 to TRBJ2-3; 12 bases agree with TRBD2. Germline V lookup: CDR1 SGDLS, CDR2 YYNGEE. Trimming at V came to 1 base and at J to 5 bases, leaving 2 bases not matched to a gene. The CDR3 extends over 15 amino acids. This chain's CDR3 is CASSVLAGGGDTQYF. DNA for the CDR3: TGTGCCAGCAGCGTACTAGCGGGAGGGGGAGATACGCAGTATTTT.

In its sample, this clonotype was seen many times. This rearrangement joins TRBV11-3 to TRBJ2-7; a possible D gene is TRBD2 (6 bases). V shed 4 bases and J shed 12 bases, with 28 bases lying between them. The germline gives CDR1 SGHNT, CDR2 YENEEA. The CDR3 loop spans 16 amino acids. CDR3 in DNA: TGTGCCAGCAGCTCAACTCAACGGGACTCCCCGGGGAGTGCGTACTTC. The encoded protein is CASSSTQRDSPGSAYF.